This T cell receptor beta chain originates from a study of cytomegalovirus exposure and HLA in healthy donors. Vbeta (60) and Jbeta (13) primers were used in the PCR. Assay: immunoSEQ multiplex PCR; the TCRdb copy retains only in-frame clones and omits some. This sample yields 200,000 to 250,000 clones, of which about 85% are seen a single time; over 1% belongs to the top ten. Germline CDR1 reads SGHTA; CDR2 reads FQGNSA. The CDR3 runs 15 residues. After removal of 5 bases from V and 7 bases from J, the junction contained 11 bases not matched to a gene. This clone was seen a handful of times. The origin of this receptor is a human donor in good health. The specimen sequenced was PBMCs. This chain joins TRBV7-2 and TRBJ2-1, with 7 bases matching TRBD2. The CDR3 sequence: CASSATSWRGNEQFF. In DNA form, the CDR3 reads TGTGCCAGCAGCGCGACTAGCTGGCGGGGTAATGAGCAGTTCTTC.